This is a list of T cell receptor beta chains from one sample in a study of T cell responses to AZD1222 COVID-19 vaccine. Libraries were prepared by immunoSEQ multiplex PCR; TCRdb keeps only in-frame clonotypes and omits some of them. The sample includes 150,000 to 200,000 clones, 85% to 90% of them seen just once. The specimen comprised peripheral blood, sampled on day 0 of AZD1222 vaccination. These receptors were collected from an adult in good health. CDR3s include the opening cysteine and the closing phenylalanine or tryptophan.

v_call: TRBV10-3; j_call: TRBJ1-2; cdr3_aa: CAISHEGGQPNYGYTF
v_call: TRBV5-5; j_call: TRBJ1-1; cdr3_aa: CASSLGVNTEAFF
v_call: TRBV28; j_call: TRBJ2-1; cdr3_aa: CASSSTGGRQYNEQFF
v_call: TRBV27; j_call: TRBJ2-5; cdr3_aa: CATRLAGIQETQYF
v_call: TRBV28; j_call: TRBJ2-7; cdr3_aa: CASRGTSGTPYEQYF
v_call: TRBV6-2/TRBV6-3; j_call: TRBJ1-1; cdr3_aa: CASSYSRGQGFSTEAFF
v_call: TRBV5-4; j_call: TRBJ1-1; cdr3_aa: CASSSPSRRTNTEAFF
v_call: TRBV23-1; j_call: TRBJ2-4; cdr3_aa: CASSQSGTVGYIQYF
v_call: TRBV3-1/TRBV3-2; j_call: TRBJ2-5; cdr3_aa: CASSLFRLAGKQETQYF
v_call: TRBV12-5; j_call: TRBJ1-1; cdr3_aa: CASGTGLYTEAFF
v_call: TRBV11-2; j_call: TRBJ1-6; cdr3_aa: CASSLDGGGWGSNSPLHF
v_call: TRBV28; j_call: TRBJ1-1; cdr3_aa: CASSFLTEAFF
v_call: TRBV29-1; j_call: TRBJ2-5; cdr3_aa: CSVEEETQYF
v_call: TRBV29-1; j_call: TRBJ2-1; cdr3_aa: CSAPTSANNEQFF
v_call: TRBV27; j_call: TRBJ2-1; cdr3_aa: CASSTIAGPSYNEQFF
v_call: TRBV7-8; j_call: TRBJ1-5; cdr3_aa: CASSLGQNSNQPQHF
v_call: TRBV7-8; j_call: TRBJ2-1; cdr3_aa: CASSRTGTGRLAGSGGSYNEQFF
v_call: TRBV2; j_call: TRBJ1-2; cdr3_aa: CATLFPDRGYGYTF
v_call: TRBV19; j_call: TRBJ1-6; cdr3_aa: CASSRGPGNSPLHF
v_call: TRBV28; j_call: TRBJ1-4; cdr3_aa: CASTLLLGTGSEKLFF
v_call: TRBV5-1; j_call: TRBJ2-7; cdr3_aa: CASSLQGEGYEQYF
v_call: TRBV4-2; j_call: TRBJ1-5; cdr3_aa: CASSQESEGSQPQHF
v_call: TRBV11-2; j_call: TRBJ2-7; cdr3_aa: CASSLDSGTSQAYEQYF
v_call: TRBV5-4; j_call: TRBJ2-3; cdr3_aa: CASSLGKTDTQYF
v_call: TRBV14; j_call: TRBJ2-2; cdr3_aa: CASSQGGSSVNTGELFF
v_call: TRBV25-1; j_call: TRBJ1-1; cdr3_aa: CASSKGLMNTEAFF
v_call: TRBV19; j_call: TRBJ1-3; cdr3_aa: CASRDRAPGNTIYF
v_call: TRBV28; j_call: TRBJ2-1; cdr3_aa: CASRLGTSGGNEQFF
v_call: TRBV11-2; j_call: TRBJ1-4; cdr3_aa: CASSSRDANEKLFF
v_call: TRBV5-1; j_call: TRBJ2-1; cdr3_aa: CASSLEAFYRYEQFF
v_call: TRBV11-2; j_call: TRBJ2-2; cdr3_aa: CASSPYRGTNTGELFF
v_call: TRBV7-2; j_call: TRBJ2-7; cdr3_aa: CASSFGTATYEQYF
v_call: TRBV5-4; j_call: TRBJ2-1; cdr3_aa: CASSLYGRNEQFF
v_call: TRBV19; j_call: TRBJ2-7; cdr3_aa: CASSIQGAGYEQYF
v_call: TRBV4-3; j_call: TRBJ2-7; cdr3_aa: CASSQTRKSHEQYF
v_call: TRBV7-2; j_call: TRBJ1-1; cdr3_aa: CASSQRQGRAEAFF
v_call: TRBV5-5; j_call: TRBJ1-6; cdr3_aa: CASSLEAFSPLHF
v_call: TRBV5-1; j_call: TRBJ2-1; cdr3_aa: CASSRTQRGHSYNEQFF
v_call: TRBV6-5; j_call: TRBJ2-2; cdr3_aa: CASRLVPNTGELFF
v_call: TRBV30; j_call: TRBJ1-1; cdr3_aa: CAWSHLSWGQNPEAFF
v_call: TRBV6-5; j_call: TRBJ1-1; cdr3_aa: CASSPAGGEAFF
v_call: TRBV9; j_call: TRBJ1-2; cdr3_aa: CASSVPQGYGDTMVFDTF
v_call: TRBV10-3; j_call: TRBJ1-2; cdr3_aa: CAISALGQGAFGYTF
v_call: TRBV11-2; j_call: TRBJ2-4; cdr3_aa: CASSLSSGLGIQYF
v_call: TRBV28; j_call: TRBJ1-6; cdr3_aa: CASSLDLGGVPALHF
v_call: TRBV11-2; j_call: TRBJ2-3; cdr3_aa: CASSSAGDTQYF
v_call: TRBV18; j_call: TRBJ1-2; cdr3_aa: CASSSNLRGRTHGYTF
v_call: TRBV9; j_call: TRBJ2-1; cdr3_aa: CASSGGGGEQFF
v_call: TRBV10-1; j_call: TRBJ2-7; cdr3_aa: CASRRDTNSYEQYF
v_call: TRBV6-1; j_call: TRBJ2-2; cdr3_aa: CASSELRGRTGELFF
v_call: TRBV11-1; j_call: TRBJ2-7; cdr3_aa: CASSFPGHLLQGEQYF